This T cell receptor beta chain derives from a study of human T cells and chemical hapten exposure (dated by TCRdb to the early 2020s). Concerning the study at large: For sensitization, 2% DPC in acetone was applied to an approximately 2 cm by approximately 2 cm area of upper inner arm skin. Blood was sampled from patients pre-sensitization (week 0) and at 2, 6 and about 24 weeks after DPC sensitization. Weekly therapeutic DPC doses were additionally applied to the scalp of patients throughout the approximately 25-week study period. The study tracked peripheral blood TCR repertoire changes in vivo during primary and secondary sensitization to the hapten diphenylcyclopropenone (DPC) in alopecia patients. Roughly 30 alopecia patients gave blood for TCR sequencing at one to four time points (pre-sensitization, 2, 6 and 24 weeks). Patch testing was done on the upper back using Finn chambers containing 0.01% DPC, and results were scored after 6 days according to International Contact Dermatitis Research Group standards. The patient cohort, mostly female, included alopecia areata with under or over 50% scalp involvement, alopecia totalis and alopecia universalis. Libraries were pooled for sequencing, and variation in per-sample TCR yields was attributed mainly to small differences in library volumes within the pool.

This clonotype was recorded at least ten times. Its target antigen remains unknown. No base-level quality is on record; no much larger clone is a single base apart. The time point label corresponds to: patch test 3, about 24 weeks after DPC sensitization. Read against the paper, the sample's treatment or condition label means: therapeutic diphenylcyclopropenone sensitization with weekly scalp DPC. Blood at each patch-test visit was drawn before the patch test was applied. Patients were eligible if aged 18 to 70, diagnosed with alopecia and judged suitable for DPC therapy, and pregnant patients were excluded. Total RNA was isolated from unfractionated whole blood collected in Tempus Blood RNA tubes. General conclusions and limits of the study: DPC sensitization did not change how many TCRs were above 1 in 1000 frequency, and no evidence was found of alterations in global repertoire structure. Compared with pre-sensitization or healthy control sets, expanded TCRs formed significantly more large CDR3 similarity clusters, which is consistent with antigen-driven responses. Repeated subsampling changed both the strength of the expansion versus patch-test correlation and the threshold at which that correlation became significant. Patch test score correlated positively with the number of PT1 expanded TCRs, reaching significance at thresholds 8, 16 and 32 but not at 4. Alopecia, a presumed autoimmune disease, was present in all patients, so the immune response of the patients might differ from that of healthy individuals.

Libraries were built with RACE. Reads for this sample came from a NextSeq 500. During library preparation, unique molecular identifiers were attached to individual cDNA molecules so that TCRs could be counted quantitatively and reproducibly. For every blood RNA sample, sequencing covered both the TCR alpha and TCR beta chains. On the authors' methods: Samples had a median of approximately 93,000 TCRs, with a range from roughly 23,224 to 700,000. V, J and CDR3 annotation of the TCR reads was performed with the Decombinator software suite. Every sample was subsampled to the same number of TCRs (28,000) for the PS versus PT1 abundance plots. Expanded TCRs were defined as absent before sensitization and observed at least eight times at the 2-week time point. TCRdb applied fastp at Q25 and MiXCR to the public reads, then kept only in-frame beta chains. Each entry is one CDR3 protein sequence, shown with its most common DNA and genes. TCRdb's processing, not the study's, gives the V and J calls here. The sample table lists 60,000 to 65,000 distinct CDR3 sequences, around 10% of them with a count of one. Approximately 2.4% of the sample lies in the top ten.

The cysteine opens and the phenylalanine closes a CDR3 of 15 amino acids. Of the read, only the CDR3 DNA is kept; its 45 bases are in frame from base 1. Taken from the germline V gene, the CDR1 and CDR2 loops are SQVTM and ANQGSEA. V has 1 base trimmed and J has 10 bases trimmed; junction bases matching no gene number 15. Specimen: whole blood, collected in connection with sensitization to the hapten diphenylcyclopropenone (DPC). The V and J segments used are TRBV29-1 and TRBJ2-5; 7 junctional bases match TRBD1. This clonotype was obtained from a woman aged 30 to 39 with alopecia areata. Some clones in this sample may be carry-over from other donors' samples. The CDR3 is CSVEGPPGQPGIQYF. In nucleotide form, the sequence is TGCAGCGTTGAAGGACCCCCGGGACAGCCGGGGATCCAGTACTTC.